This TCR beta chain emerged from a study of cytomegalovirus exposure and HLA in healthy donors. With 8 bases removed from V and 2 bases from J, the gap between germline ends came to 10 bases. CDR1 MNHEY and CDR2 SVGAGI come from the germline V gene. This CDR3 has 12 amino acids. Study-wide findings and caveats: Owing to their indistinguishability, certain V segments, notably TRBV6-2 and TRBV6-3, were excluded. In a later analysis, V- and J-gene trimming of beta chains associated with a DCLRE1C missense variant, replicated independently. Cytomegalovirus status, reportedly, was diagnosed with high specificity and sensitivity by the classifier.

To note about this clone: The antigen is not known.

In the PCR, 60 Vbeta and 13 Jbeta primers were used. The table came from immunoSEQ multiplex PCR; TCRdb's copy has only in-frame clones and leaves some out. The sample includes 150,000 to 250,000 clones. The receptor comes from a boy younger than 18 in good health and CMV-seronegative. The sequenced sample consisted of PBMCs. The chain uses TRBV6-5 and TRBJ2-7, with D possibly being TRBD1 (6 bases). The DNA for the CDR3 is TGTGCCAGCCGGGACATAACCTACGAGCAGTACTTC. Amino acids: CASRDITYEQYF.